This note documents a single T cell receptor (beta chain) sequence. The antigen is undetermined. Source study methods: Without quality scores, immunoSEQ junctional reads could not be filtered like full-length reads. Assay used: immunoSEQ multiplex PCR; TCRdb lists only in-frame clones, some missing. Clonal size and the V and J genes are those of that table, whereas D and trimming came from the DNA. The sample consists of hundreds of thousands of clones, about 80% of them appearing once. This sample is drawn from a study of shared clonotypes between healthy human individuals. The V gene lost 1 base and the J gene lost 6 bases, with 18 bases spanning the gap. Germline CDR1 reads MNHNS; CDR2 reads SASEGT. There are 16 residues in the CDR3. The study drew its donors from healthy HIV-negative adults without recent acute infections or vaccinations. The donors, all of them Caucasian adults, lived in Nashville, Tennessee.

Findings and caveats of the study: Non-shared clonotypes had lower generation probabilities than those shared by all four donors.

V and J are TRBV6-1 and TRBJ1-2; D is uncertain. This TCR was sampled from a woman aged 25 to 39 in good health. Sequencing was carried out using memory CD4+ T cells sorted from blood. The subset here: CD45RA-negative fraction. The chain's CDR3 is CASSEEYGVLQHGYTF. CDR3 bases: TGTGCCAGCAGTGAAGAATATGGGGTTCTCCAGCATGGCTACACCTTC.